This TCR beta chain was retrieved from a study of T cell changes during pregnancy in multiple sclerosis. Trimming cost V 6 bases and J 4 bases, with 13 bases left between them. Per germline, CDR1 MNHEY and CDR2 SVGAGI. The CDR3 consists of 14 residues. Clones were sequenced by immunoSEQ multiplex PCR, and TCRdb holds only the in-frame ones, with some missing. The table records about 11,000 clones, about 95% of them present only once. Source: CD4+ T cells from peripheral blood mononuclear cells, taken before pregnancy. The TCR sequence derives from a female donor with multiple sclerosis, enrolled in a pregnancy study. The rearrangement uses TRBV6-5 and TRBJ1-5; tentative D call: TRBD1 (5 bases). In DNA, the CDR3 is TGTGCCAGCAGCTATGACAGCCAAAATCAGCCCCAGCATTTT. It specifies CASSYDSQNQPQHF.